What follows are 21 T cell receptor beta chains derived from one specimen sequenced in a study of T cell responses to AZD1222 COVID-19 vaccine. Data came from immunoSEQ multiplex PCR; TCRdb stores just in-frame clones and leaves some out. Among 90,000 to 100,000 clones listed, roughly nine tenths were seen once. Source: peripheral blood, taken on day 0 of AZD1222 vaccination. The origin of the receptors is an adult in good health.

The chain is built from TRBV12-3 or TRBV12-4 and TRBJ2-2; D gene unclear. The V and J ends lost 3 bases and 1 base respectively, with 3 bases between them. This CDR3 region has 13 residues. The CDR3 sequence: CASSFGNTGELFF. The CDR3 bases are TGTGCCAGCAGTTTTGGGAACACCGGGGAGCTGTTTTTT.

This chain links TRBV18 with TRBJ2-7; 8 nucleotides agree with TRBD2. Germline values: CDR1 KGHSH, CDR2 LQKENI. J was trimmed by 4 bases and V by 4 bases; bases with no gene match: 15. The CDR3 consists of 17 residues. The CDR3 nucleotides are TGTGCCAGCTCACACTCCCTCGGGGGGGGACTTGATTACGAGCAGTACTTC. This encodes CASSHSLGGGLDYEQYF.

This rearrangement joins TRBV7-2 to TRBJ1-1; TRBD1 aligns across 8 bases. The CDR3 sequence is 13 residues long. The germline V gene has CDR1 SGHTA and CDR2 FQGNSA. V was clipped by 5 bases and J by 11 bases; unmatched bases: 10. CDR3 in DNA: TGTGCCAGCAGCGTTGGACAGGGAAGATTGGCTTTCTTT. Its translation is CASSVGQGRLAFF.

V usage is TRBV6-5 and J usage is TRBJ2-3; 8 nucleotides agree with TRBD2. CDR3 length: 16 residues. With V trimmed by 2 bases and J by 1 base, 5 bases remained unmatched. Germline V lookup: CDR1 MNHEY, CDR2 SVGAGI. This CDR3 reads CASSYKLTSGTDTQYF. As DNA, the CDR3 is TGTGCCAGCAGTTACAAATTGACTAGCGGCACAGATACGCAGTATTTT.

The rearrangement joins TRBV6-5 to TRBJ1-2; maybe TRBD1 (6 bases). V lost 7 bases to trimming and J lost 8 bases, with 23 bases between them. The CDR3 totals 15 residues. Germline CDR1 reads MNHEY; CDR2 reads SVGAGI. CDR3 nucleotides: TGTGCCAGCACCCCACTTCAGGGGAGGGAACGGGGCTACACCTTC. Amino acid sequence: CASTPLQGRERGYTF.

The V gene is TRBV21-1, the J gene TRBJ2-5. TRBV21-1 is an annotated pseudogene. The CDR3 covers 15 residues. As DNA, the CDR3 is TGTGCCAGCAGCAAAGCGTGCAGCAGCTCAGAGACCCAGTACTTC. This translates into CASSKACSSSETQYF.

The chain carries TRBV10-1 and TRBJ1-1; no reliable D call. V was clipped by 4 bases and J by 10 bases, with 13 bases between them. Looked up from germline, CDR1 is WNHNN and CDR2 is SYGVQD (reference sequence). This CDR3 is built from 12 residues. CDR3 bases: TGCGCCAGCAGTGGTGGCCCGGAGGCAGCTTTCTTT. Residues: CASSGGPEAAFF.

The chain has TRBV4-3 and TRBJ2-6; no reliable D call. CDR3 size: 16 residues. V lost 0 bases and J lost 0, with 6 bases in between. Germline assignment: CDR1 LGHNA and CDR2 YSLEER. CDR3 in amino acids: CASSQDPISGANVLTF. For the CDR3, the DNA is TGCGCCAGCAGCCAAGATCCGATCTCTGGGGCCAACGTCCTGACTTTC.

The rearrangement uses TRBV19 and TRBJ1-3, with D unresolved. The V gene lost 4 bases and the J gene lost 0 bases, with 7 bases spanning the gap. The CDR3 runs to 14 residues. Germline loops: CDR1 LNHDA, CDR2 SQIVND (reference sequence). The DNA of the CDR3 is TGTGCCAGTAGTAAAGATCGCTCTGGAAACACCATATATTTT. It translates to CASSKDRSGNTIYF.

CDR3 DNA sequence: TGTGCCAGCAGTGGGGACAGGATAGGGGCCAACGTCCTGACTTTC. It yields the protein CASSGDRIGANVLTF. The chain has TRBV2 and TRBJ2-6, with 8 bases matching TRBD1. The CDR3 consists of 15 residues. CDR1 is SNHLY, CDR2 FYNNEI, per germline. With V trimmed by 4 bases and J by 4 bases, 3 bases remained unmatched.

This clone was detected once. This chain uses TRBV7-2 with TRBJ1-2; the D gene is possibly TRBD1 (5 bases). Germline CDR1 is SGHTA and CDR2 is FQGNSA. V lost 5 bases, J lost 8 bases, and 21 bases lay in between. The CDR3 totals 15 residues. CDR3 DNA: TGTGCCAGCAGCCGCCCCCCGGCAGGGAGAGGGGGCTACACCTTC. It translates to CASSRPPAGRGGYTF.

This rearrangement joins TRBV7-9 to TRBJ1-3; D remains unclear. CDR3 length equals 14 residues. V lost 2 bases, J lost 6 bases, and 11 bases lay in between. Germline V gene lookup returns CDR1 SEHNR and CDR2 FQNEAQ (reference sequence). The CDR3, as DNA: TGTGCCAGCAGCTTATCCGGTCTGGAAAACACCATATATTTT. Translated: CASSLSGLENTIYF.

V is TRBV9 and J is TRBJ1-4, with a weak D call TRBD1 (5 bases). Germline V gene sequence: CDR1 SGDLS, CDR2 YYNGEE. V was cut by 0 bases and J by 6 bases, with 12 bases left in between. The CDR3 runs 15 residues. The CDR3 loop is CASSVGGEVYEKLFF. CDR3 nucleotide sequence: TGTGCCAGCAGCGTAGGAGGGGAGGTTTATGAAAAACTGTTTTTT.

This chain links TRBV5-1 with TRBJ2-7; D gene unclear. Germline V gene sequence: CDR1 SGHRS, CDR2 YFSETQ. V gave up 1 base and J gave up 6 bases, with 11 bases separating them. The CDR3 extends over 13 amino acids. CDR3 region: CASSLNLVGEQYF. CDR3 coding DNA: TGCGCCAGCAGCTTGAATTTAGTCGGCGAGCAGTACTTC.

This chain uses TRBV7-9 with TRBJ2-2, with D uncertain. The V end was cut by 1 base, the J end by 2 bases, with 8 bases between. Per the germline V gene, CDR1 is SEHNR and CDR2 is FQNEAQ (reference sequence). This CDR3 is built from 15 residues. In DNA form, the CDR3 reads TGTGCCAGCAGCTTAGTACAGACCAACACCGGGGAGCTGTTTTTT. Amino acids: CASSLVQTNTGELFF.

This chain links TRBV10-3 with TRBJ1-2, with 7 bases matching TRBD1. The trim removed 3 bases at V and 2 bases at J, leaving 12 bases unmatched. CDR1 ENHRY and CDR2 SYGVKD come from the germline V gene. The CDR3 length is 17 residues. The CDR3, as DNA: TGTGCCATCAGTGATTCCACAGGGGAGTTCTTAAACTATGGCTACACCTTC. It yields the protein CAISDSTGEFLNYGYTF.

The V and J genes are TRBV4-2 and TRBJ1-4; no reliable D call. The CDR3 runs 13 residues. The V gene's germline CDR1 is LGHNA and CDR2 YNFKEQ. V was pared by 8 bases and J by 3 bases, with 10 bases between. The CDR3 region is CASSGPSNEKLFF. CDR3 bases: TGTGCCAGCTCCGGCCCTTCTAATGAAAAACTGTTTTTT.

This clone showed up just a few times. The chain employs TRBV11-2 and TRBJ1-6; D call uncertain. Germline CDR1 and CDR2: SGHAT and FQNNGV. The CDR3 loop spans 14 amino acids. V shed 5 bases and J shed 8 bases, with 13 bases lying between them. CDR3 nucleotide sequence: TGTGCCAGCAGCCAACCTCCGGCCCATTCACCCCTCCACTTT. It encodes CASSQPPAHSPLHF. Full variable domain (outside the CDR3, taken from reference TRBV11-2 and TRBJ1-6): EAGVAQSPRYKIIEKRQSVAFWCNPISGHATLYWYQQILGQGPKLLIQFQNNGVVDDSQLPKDRFSAERLKGVDSTLKIQPAKLEDSAVYLCASSQPPAHSPLHFGNGTRLTVT.

This rearrangement joins TRBV2 to TRBJ1-1; D ambiguous. Germline loops: CDR1 SNHLY, CDR2 FYNNEI. This CDR3 has 13 residues. With 6 bases removed from V and 7 bases from J, the gap between germline ends came to 15 bases. CDR3 coding DNA: TGTGCCAGCAGCGACGTACATGGTGGTGAAGCTTTCTTT. Translated, it gives CASSDVHGGEAFF.

The chain links TRBV3-1 (or the pseudogene TRBV3-2) to TRBJ1-2, with D unresolved. Germline assignment: CDR1 LGHDT and CDR2 YNNKEL (reference sequence). CDR3 length: 15 residues. V was trimmed by 0 bases and J by 0 bases, leaving 8 bases between them. This chain's CDR3 is CASSQDGSANYGYTF. The CDR3 DNA reads TGTGCCAGCAGCCAAGATGGTTCAGCTAACTATGGCTACACCTTC.

CDR3 sequence: CASSVGGDGEKLFF. Written as DNA, the CDR3 is TGTGCCAGCAGCGTAGGGGGAGACGGTGAAAAACTGTTTTTT. V and J are TRBV9 and TRBJ1-4; no clear D. The CDR3 consists of 14 residues. From germline, CDR1 is SGDLS and CDR2 YYNGEE. The V end lost 0 bases, the J end lost 7 bases, and 10 bases lay between the germline ends.